A selection of T cell receptor beta chains follows, all from one sample in a study of blood T cell repertoires in COVID-19. Only in-frame clones appear in the TCRdb table, and some are missing; sequencing was by immunoSEQ multiplex PCR. The data show 110,000 to 150,000 clones, approximately 86% seen once. Sequencing used peripheral blood. The source of these receptors is a man in his 70s with acute or convalescent COVID-19. The CDR3 runs from the conserved cysteine through the conserved F or W. A D gene is named only where the DNA matches it firmly. Size tells how often a clone was seen (once, few, many) or the class of an expanded clone, and some rows leave it out.

cdr3_aa,cdr3_nt,clone_size,v_call,j_call,d_call
CATSGGGGPGRTGELFF,TGTGCCACCAGCGGAGGGGGCGGACCAGGTCGTACCGGGGAGCTGTTTTTT,few,TRBV15,TRBJ2-2,NA
CASSVLYNEQFF,TGTGCCAGCAGCGTACTCTATAATGAGCAGTTCTTC,NA,TRBV7-2,TRBJ2-1,NA
CASSLPLSYSTDTQYF,TGTGCCAGCAGCTTGCCTCTTTCTTATAGCACAGATACGCAGTATTTT,NA,TRBV5-5,TRBJ2-3,NA
CASSLIFRGNNNEQFF,TGTGCCAGCAGCTTAATTTTCAGGGGGAATAACAATGAGCAGTTCTTC,NA,TRBV7-3,TRBJ2-1,TRBD1
CASSVEGKTLGAQYF,TGTGCCAGCAGCGTAGAAGGGAAGACCTTGGGAGCCCAGTACTTC,NA,TRBV9,TRBJ2-5,NA
CASSAHRNQPQHF,TGTGCCAGCAGCGCACATCGCAATCAGCCCCAGCATTTT,NA,TRBV6-4,TRBJ1-5,NA
CATSPSGGPSYEQYF,TGTGCCACCAGCCCGAGCGGGGGACCTTCCTACGAGCAGTACTTC,NA,TRBV15,TRBJ2-7,TRBD2
CAISEAGTGTNYGYTF,TGTGCCATCAGTGAAGCTGGGACAGGGACTAACTATGGCTACACCTTC,NA,TRBV10-3,TRBJ1-2,TRBD1
CASSLGGQGASGANVLTF,TGTGCCAGCAGTTTAGGGGGACAGGGCGCGTCTGGGGCCAACGTCCTGACTTTC,NA,TRBV28,TRBJ2-6,TRBD1
CASSLRVGGASNQPQHF,TGTGCCAGCAGCTTACGGGTGGGGGGGGCGAGCAATCAGCCCCAGCATTTT,NA,TRBV7-8,TRBJ1-5,NA
CARSLRGPLDGYTF,TGTGCCAGAAGCTTGCGGGGTCCCCTTGATGGCTACACCTTC,once,TRBV5-3,TRBJ1-2,NA
CASSVGQGSMNTEAFF,TGTGCCAGCAGCGTAGGACAGGGGTCCATGAACACTGAAGCTTTCTTT,NA,TRBV9,TRBJ1-1,TRBD1
CASSEGAYGYTF,TGTGCCAGTAGTGAGGGGGCCTATGGCTACACCTTC,many,TRBV19,TRBJ1-2,TRBD1
CASSRARQNTDTQYF,TGTGCCAGTAGTAGGGCCAGGCAAAACACAGATACGCAGTATTTT,NA,TRBV19,TRBJ2-3,NA
CASSVGGQGAMPGYTF,TGTGCCAGCAGCGTAGGGGGACAGGGGGCGATGCCGGGCTACACCTTC,NA,TRBV9,TRBJ1-2,TRBD1
CSVEGGGDQPQHF,TGCAGCGTTGAAGGCGGGGGCGACCAGCCCCAGCATTTT,once,TRBV29-1,TRBJ1-5,NA
CASSLGRNTDTQYF,TGTGCCAGCAGCTTAGGCAGAAATACAGATACGCAGTATTTT,NA,TRBV7-2,TRBJ2-3,NA
CAISESSGNSPLHF,TGTGCCATCAGTGAGTCGAGCGGGAATTCACCCCTCCACTTT,NA,TRBV10-3,TRBJ1-6,NA
CASITGLAGSQETQYF,TGTGCCAGCATAACGGGACTAGCGGGCTCCCAAGAGACCCAGTACTTC,NA,TRBV3-1/TRBV3-2,TRBJ2-5,TRBD2
CASSRTDTNTEAFF,TGTGCCAGCAGCCGGACAGATACTAACACTGAAGCTTTCTTT,NA,TRBV3-1/TRBV3-2,TRBJ1-1,NA
CASSSPGQATYGYTF,TGTGCCAGCAGCTCCCCGGGACAGGCCACCTATGGCTACACCTTC,NA,TRBV5-4,TRBJ1-2,TRBD1
CASSPGTSNTGELFF,TGTGCCAGCAGCCCCGGGACTTCTAACACCGGGGAGCTGTTTTTT,few,TRBV3-1/TRBV3-2,TRBJ2-2,NA
CASLLTGGNSPLHF,TGTGCCAGCCTCTTGACAGGGGGCAACTCACCCCTCCACTTT,NA,TRBV6-5,TRBJ1-6,TRBD1
CASTIAGFIDTQYF,TGTGCCAGCACCATAGCGGGATTTATAGATACGCAGTATTTT,NA,TRBV28,TRBJ2-3,TRBD2
CASSERFSGANVLTF,TGTGCCAGCAGTGAACGGTTCTCTGGGGCCAACGTCCTGACTTTC,NA,TRBV6-1,TRBJ2-6,NA
CASSGGTSNTDTQYF,TGTGCCAGTAGTGGGGGGACGTCTAACACAGATACGCAGTATTTT,NA,TRBV19,TRBJ2-3,NA
CASSFTGNTEAFF,TGTGCCAGCAGTTTCACAGGGAACACTGAAGCTTTCTTT,NA,TRBV6-5,TRBJ1-1,NA
CASSLTEVDGYTF,TGTGCCAGCAGCTTAACAGAAGTCGATGGCTACACCTTC,NA,TRBV7-9,TRBJ1-2,NA
CASSLAWGEAEAFF,TGTGCCAGCAGCTTGGCCTGGGGGGAGGCTGAAGCTTTCTTT,NA,TRBV5-4,TRBJ1-1,NA
CASSQARQGIGLAGVEQFF,TGTGCCAGCAGCCAGGCGAGACAGGGTATCGGACTAGCGGGAGTGGAGCAGTTCTTC,NA,TRBV7-9,TRBJ2-1,TRBD2
CASSRLAGGRGSEQFF,TGTGCCAGCAGCCGACTAGCGGGGGGGAGGGGTAGTGAGCAGTTCTTC,NA,TRBV3-1/TRBV3-2,TRBJ2-1,TRBD2
CASSQTATNEKLFF,TGCGCCAGCAGCCAGACAGCAACTAATGAAAAACTGTTTTTT,NA,TRBV4-1,TRBJ1-4,NA
CASSLASGVQETQYF,TGTGCCAGCAGCTTGGCCAGCGGGGTACAAGAGACCCAGTACTTC,NA,TRBV5-4,TRBJ2-5,TRBD2
CASTSYRQGNYGYTF,TGTGCCAGCACTTCCTACCGACAGGGCAACTATGGCTACACCTTC,NA,TRBV28,TRBJ1-2,TRBD1
CASSIRSGSPLSYNEQFF,TGTGCCAGTAGTATAAGGAGCGGGAGCCCCCTTTCCTACAATGAGCAGTTCTTC,NA,TRBV19,TRBJ2-1,TRBD2
CASSPLTAGVYNEQFF,TGTGCCAGCAGCCCCTTAACAGCGGGGGTATACAATGAGCAGTTCTTC,few,TRBV11-3,TRBJ2-1,TRBD2
CASRGTGSNYGYTF,TGTGCCAGCAGGGGGACAGGGTCTAACTATGGCTACACCTTC,NA,TRBV6-5,TRBJ1-2,TRBD1
CASTTLQGNYGYTF,TGCGCCAGCACCACCCTACAGGGGAACTATGGCTACACCTTC,NA,TRBV23-1,TRBJ1-2,TRBD1
CASSQRGSPPYEQYF,TGTGCCAGCAGCCAAAGAGGGAGTCCCCCCTACGAGCAGTACTTC,NA,TRBV3-1/TRBV3-2,TRBJ2-7,NA
CASSQDTGIGQPQHF,TGTGCCAGCAGCCAAGATACAGGGATAGGTCAGCCCCAGCATTTT,few,TRBV7-2,TRBJ1-5,NA
CASSFSGVETQYF,TGTGCCAGCAGTTTTAGCGGGGTCGAGACCCAGTACTTC,NA,TRBV6-5,TRBJ2-5,TRBD2
CASRRTATSRSSYNEQFF,TGTGCCAGCAGAAGGACAGCGACTTCCCGAAGCTCCTACAATGAGCAGTTCTTC,NA,TRBV27,TRBJ2-1,NA
CAWGDYEQYF,TGTGCCTGGGGCGACTACGAGCAGTACTTC,once,TRBV7-8,TRBJ2-7,NA
CASSLARDSGYLNTEAFF,TGCGCCAGCAGCTTAGCGAGGGACAGCGGCTATTTGAACACTGAAGCTTTCTTT,few,TRBV5-1,TRBJ1-1,TRBD1
CASRDRGMSNEKLFF,TGTGCCAGCCGGGACAGGGGGATGTCTAATGAAAAACTGTTTTTT,NA,TRBV6-6,TRBJ1-4,TRBD1
CAISEASKRYEQYF,TGTGCCATCAGTGAGGCCTCGAAGAGGTACGAGCAGTACTTC,NA,TRBV10-3,TRBJ2-7,NA
CASSPSRSGYEQFF,TGTGCCAGCAGCCCCAGTCGGTCAGGTTATGAGCAGTTCTTC,NA,TRBV7-3,TRBJ2-1,NA
CASSQVVLSGSSGQETQYF,TGCGCCAGCAGCCAAGTTGTATTGTCGGGCTCTAGCGGCCAAGAGACCCAGTACTTC,NA,TRBV4-1,TRBJ2-5,TRBD2
CASKGRQVNQPQHF,TGTGCCAGCAAAGGAAGACAGGTCAATCAGCCCCAGCATTTT,NA,TRBV6-5,TRBJ1-5,NA
CASSAARDTDTQYF,TGTGCCAGCAGCGCGGCTCGCGACACAGATACGCAGTATTTT,NA,TRBV7-9,TRBJ2-3,NA